The sequence of this T cell receptor (beta chain) was determined in a study of blood T cell repertoires in COVID-19. In the study overall: PBMCs, B-cell-depleted T cells, or T cells provided the cDNA or gDNA that made up the material.

The CDR3 runs 16 residues. Losses at the gene ends were 1 base for V and 4 bases for J; bases not matched to a gene: 6. CDR1 and CDR2 (germline): MGHRA, YSYEKL. Source study methods: Reference gene primers were amplified, and this amplification served to estimate nucleated cell counts. The table came from immunoSEQ multiplex PCR; TCRdb's copy has only in-frame clones and leaves some out. V and J calls and clone size come straight from that table; D and trimming were deduced from the DNA. The sample yields about 300,000 clones, roughly nine tenths seen once. The clonotype originates from a woman younger than 45 with COVID-19, enrolled during active disease. Source material: peripheral blood. The rearrangement uses TRBV4-1 and TRBJ2-3; TRBD2 matches at 9 bases. The CDR3 region has the DNA TGCGCCAGCAGCCAAGTAGGGGGACTAGCCCCAGATACGCAGTATTTT. Its translation: CASSQVGGLAPDTQYF.